Below are 9 T cell receptor beta chains sequenced from a single sample in a study of cytomegalovirus exposure and HLA in healthy donors. In the PCR, 60 Vbeta and 13 Jbeta primers were used. Using immunoSEQ multiplex PCR, the repertoire was profiled, and TCRdb retains in-frame clones only, with some absent. The profile shows about 98,000 clones, approximately 71% of them singletons. The sequencing input was PBMCs. The receptors stem from a male donor in good health and CMV-seropositive.

The rearrangement links TRBV6-5 to TRBJ1-2, with 7 bases matching TRBD1. This CDR3 is 14 amino acids long. The J segment lost 4 bases and the V segment lost 0 bases, leaving 2 bases of the junction unmatched. Germline lookup yields CDR1 MNHEY and CDR2 SVGAGI. The CDR3 is CASSYSGTAYGYTF. For the CDR3, the DNA is TGTGCCAGCAGTTACTCCGGGACAGCCTATGGCTACACCTTC.

Written as DNA, the CDR3 is TGTGCCAGCAGCGCTCCAAGAAGGGGACAGTCGTCCTACAATGAGCAGTTCTTC. Its protein product is CASSAPRRGQSSYNEQFF. The rearrangement joins TRBV9 to TRBJ2-1; TRBD1 agrees at 7 bases. CDR1 is SGDLS, CDR2 YYNGEE, per germline. J lost 1 base, V lost 3 bases, and 13 bases had no gene match. The CDR3 sequence is 18 residues long.

The chain couples TRBV18 to TRBJ1-1; 9 positions agree with TRBD1. Germline-derived CDR1 and CDR2 are KGHSH and LQKENI. The CDR3 is 14 residues long. V was pared by 4 bases and J by 1 base, with 1 base of the junction left unmatched. CDR3: CASSQDRGNTEAFF. The CDR3 bases are TGTGCCAGCTCACAGGACAGGGGGAACACTGAAGCTTTCTTT.

This clone appeared a single time. J is TRBJ2-7 and V is TRBV2; D not resolved. Between the trimmed V and J ends, which lost 6 bases and 4 bases, there was a span of 4 bases. Germline V gene sequence: CDR1 SNHLY, CDR2 FYNNEI. The CDR3 spans 10 residues. The DNA for the CDR3 is TGTGCCAGCAGCAATTACGAGCAGTACTTC. This gives the protein CASSNYEQYF.

Turning to this clone: The same CDR3 arises from other DNA sequences in this sample as well. This chain connects TRBV5-1 to TRBJ2-7, with TRBD2 identical over 11 bases. The CDR3 length is 15 residues. In germline, CDR1 is SGHRS, CDR2 YFSETQ. Unmatched junction bases numbered 7, after V lost 4 bases and J lost 4 bases. CDR3 sequence: CASSLTSGSIYEQYF. For the CDR3, the DNA is TGCGCCAGCAGCCTTACTAGCGGGAGTATATACGAGCAGTACTTC.

This clone has more than one count but fewer than ten. CDR3 sequence: CASSQDSRTGNTEAFF. CDR3 DNA: TGTGCCAGCAGCCAAGATAGTAGGACAGGGAACACTGAAGCTTTCTTT. This sequence joins TRBV4-2 and TRBJ1-1; 7 bases are shared with TRBD1. This CDR3 spans 16 amino acids. Germline assignment: CDR1 LGHNA and CDR2 YNFKEQ. With V trimmed by 0 bases and J by 1 base, 5 bases remained unmatched.

The chain combines TRBV9 with TRBJ2-7, with TRBD2 matching over 7 bases. Trimming cost V 4 bases and J 7 bases; bases outside gene matches: 8. The CDR3 is 13 residues long. Germline CDR1 and CDR2: SGDLS and YYNGEE. CDR3 sequence: CASSRGSLREQYF. DNA for the CDR3: TGTGCCAGCAGCCGCGGGAGTTTGCGGGAGCAGTACTTC.

This chain links TRBV6-1 with TRBJ2-7; possible D gene TRBD1, 6 bases. V was shortened by 0 bases and J by 6 bases, with 12 bases between the two germline ends. Germline loops: CDR1 MNHNS, CDR2 SASEGT. The CDR3 is 14 residues long. CDR3 nucleotides: TGTGCCAGCAGTGAAGCGCCAGGGGTGGGCGAGCAGTACTTC. Translating gives CASSEAPGVGEQYF.

The chain couples TRBV5-5 to TRBJ2-1; the D gene is possibly TRBD1 (6 bases). With 4 bases removed from V and 7 bases from J, the gap between germline ends came to 12 bases. This CDR3 comprises 13 residues. From germline, CDR1 is SGHKS and CDR2 YYEKEE (reference sequence). The CDR3 DNA is TGTGCCAGCAGCACGGGACACGCAAATGAGCAGTTCTTC. Encoded protein: CASSTGHANEQFF. The whole variable domain, filled in from reference TRBV5-5 and TRBJ2-1, reads DAGVTQSPTHLIKTRGQQVTLRCSPISGHKSVSWYQQVLGQGPQFIFQYYEKEERGRGNFPDRFSARQFPNYSSELNVNALLLGDSALYLCASSTGHANEQFFGPGTRLTVL.